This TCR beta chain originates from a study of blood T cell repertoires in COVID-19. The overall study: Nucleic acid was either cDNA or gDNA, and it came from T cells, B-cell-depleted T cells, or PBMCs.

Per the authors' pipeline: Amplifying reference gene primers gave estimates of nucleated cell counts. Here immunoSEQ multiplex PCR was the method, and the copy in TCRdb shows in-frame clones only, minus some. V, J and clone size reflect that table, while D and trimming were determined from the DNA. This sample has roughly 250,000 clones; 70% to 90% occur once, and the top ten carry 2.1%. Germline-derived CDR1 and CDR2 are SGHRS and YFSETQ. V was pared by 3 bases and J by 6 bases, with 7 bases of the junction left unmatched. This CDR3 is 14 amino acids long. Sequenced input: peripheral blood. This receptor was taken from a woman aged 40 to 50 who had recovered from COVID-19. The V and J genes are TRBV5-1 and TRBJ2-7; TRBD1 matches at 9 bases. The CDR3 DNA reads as TGCGCCAGCAGCTCAGGGACAGGGAATCGCGAGCAGTACTTC. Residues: CASSSGTGNREQYF.